This passage covers 23 T cell receptor beta chains from one sample sequenced in a study of T cell responses to AZD1222 COVID-19 vaccine. Only in-frame clones appear in the TCRdb table, and some are missing; sequencing was by immunoSEQ multiplex PCR. The sample records about 160,000 clones, around 94% being singletons. Material: peripheral blood, obtained on day 0 of AZD1222 vaccination. These receptors all come from an adult in good health.

The V gene is TRBV5-6, the J gene TRBJ2-1; 9 bases align to TRBD1. CDR3 size: 17 residues. The germline V gene has CDR1 SGHDT and CDR2 YYEEEE. J gave up 4 bases and V 4 bases, and 12 bases lay outside the gene matches. Written as DNA, the CDR3 is TGTGCCAGCAGCAAACCGGGACAGGGAGGGGGGTACAATGAGCAGTTCTTC. Translated, it gives CASSKPGQGGGYNEQFF.

This clone was found a few times. The chain links TRBV21-1 to TRBJ2-4; the DNA was not used to check the table's D call, TRBD2. TRBV21-1 is an annotated pseudogene. The CDR3 sequence is 19 residues long. The CDR3 region has the DNA TGTGCCAGCAGCAAAGTTCCTAGCGGGGGGGCCGTAGCCAAAAACATTCAGTACTTC. The encoded protein is CASSKVPSGGAVAKNIQYF.

This chain uses TRBV3-1 (or the pseudogene TRBV3-2) with TRBJ1-6; unclear D gene. The CDR3 extends over 15 amino acids. The V gene lost 4 bases and the J gene lost 13 bases, with 20 bases spanning the gap. The germline gives CDR1 LGHDT, CDR2 YNNKEL (reference sequence). CDR3 DNA: TGTGCCAGCAGCCCTTCTCTTTTGCCGACCGACCCCCTCCACTTT. Its translation is CASSPSLLPTDPLHF.

The table lists this clone with a count of one. The chain employs TRBV12-5 and TRBJ1-5; no firm D call. Germline loops: CDR1 LGHNT, CDR2 FRNRAP. There are 12 residues in the CDR3. Trimming took off 6 bases at V and 6 bases at J, with 9 bases between the two ends. The CDR3 spells CASGRGGQPQHF. In DNA form, the CDR3 reads TGTGCTAGTGGGCGGGGTGGTCAGCCCCAGCATTTT.

With respect to this clone: The same CDR3 also results from other DNA sequences found in this sample. The gene calls are TRBV6-1 and TRBJ1-6, with TRBD1 as a possible D gene (6 bases). Deletions cut 3 bases from V and 0 bases from J, with 12 bases between. The CDR3 spans 17 residues. Germline CDR1 reads MNHNS; CDR2 reads SASEGT. CDR3 bases: TGTGCCAGCAGTGACCCCACAGGGAGCTCCTATAATTCACCCCTCCACTTT. As protein: CASSDPTGSSYNSPLHF.

The J gene is TRBJ2-7, the V gene TRBV28, with 8 bases fitting TRBD1. The CDR3 spans 14 residues. Germline V CDR1 and CDR2: MDHEN, SYDVKM. V was pared by 4 bases and J by 0 bases, with 2 bases of the junction left unmatched. CDR3 residues: CASSYQGASYEQYF. Written as DNA, the CDR3 is TGTGCCAGCAGTTACCAGGGGGCCTCCTACGAGCAGTACTTC.

V usage is TRBV30 and J usage is TRBJ2-2, with 8 bases lining up with TRBD2. The CDR3 loop spans 15 amino acids. The germline V gene has CDR1 GTSNPN and CDR2 SVGIG (reference sequence). V trimming: 3 bases; J trimming: 0 bases; junction bases outside the gene matches: 3. In nucleotides, the CDR3 is TGTGCCTGGAGACGGACTAGCTCGAACACCGGGGAGCTGTTTTTT. This encodes CAWRRTSSNTGELFF.

The V call is TRBV29-1, the J call TRBJ2-3; 8 bases agree with TRBD1. Per germline, CDR1 SQVTM and CDR2 ANQGSEA. The CDR3 length is 13 residues. Trimming at V came to 5 bases and at J to 2 bases, leaving 3 bases not matched to a gene. CDR3 protein: CSVLGQATDTQYF. CDR3 nucleotides: TGCAGCGTTCTGGGACAGGCCACAGATACGCAGTATTTT.

The chain has TRBV4-3 and TRBJ1-2; possible D gene TRBD1, 5 bases. Germline V gene sequence: CDR1 LGHNA, CDR2 YSLEER. The CDR3 has 14 residues. Trimming stripped 0 bases from V and 4 bases from J, with 9 bases between. CDR3 loop: CASSQETGTYGYTF. The CDR3, as DNA: TGCGCCAGCAGCCAAGAAACAGGCACCTATGGCTACACCTTC.

The chain employs TRBV3-1 (or the pseudogene TRBV3-2) and TRBJ1-1; D might be TRBD1 (5 bases). The CDR3 runs to 13 residues. The ends were cut back, 4 bases at V and 4 bases at J, with 10 bases in the middle. Germline V gene sequence: CDR1 LGHDT, CDR2 YNNKEL (reference sequence). The chain's CDR3 is CASSPRDPTEAFF. CDR3 in DNA: TGTGCCAGCAGCCCGAGGGACCCCACTGAAGCTTTCTTT.

This clone was seen only a few times. The V and J genes are TRBV7-2 and TRBJ2-5; D is unclear. Trimming pared 4 bases from V and 5 bases from J, leaving 8 bases between. This CDR3 is built from 12 residues. CDR1 is SGHTA, CDR2 FQGNSA, per germline. CDR3 amino acids: CASSSPMETQYF. CDR3 sequence (DNA): TGTGCCAGCAGCTCCCCGATGGAGACCCAGTACTTC.

The rearrangement uses TRBV2 and TRBJ1-1; 8 nucleotides align to TRBD1. Germline V gene data show CDR1 as SNHLY and CDR2 as FYNNEI. V lost 9 bases to trimming and J lost 4 bases; unmatched junction nucleotides: 7. CDR3 length: 13 amino acids. CDR3 region: CARDREGSTEAFF. The CDR3 coding sequence is TGTGCCAGGGACAGGGAGGGAAGCACTGAAGCTTTCTTT.

The chain is built from TRBV3-1 (or the pseudogene TRBV3-2) and TRBJ2-7, with a weak D call TRBD1 (6 bases). Germline-derived CDR1 and CDR2 are LGHDT and YNNKEL (reference sequence). The V gene lost 0 bases and the J gene lost 6 bases, with 21 bases spanning the gap. The CDR3 sequence is 17 residues long. The CDR3 loop is CASSQDMLLVRGREQYF. CDR3 nucleotide sequence: TGTGCCAGCAGCCAAGATATGTTACTAGTCAGGGGTCGCGAGCAGTACTTC.

The chain carries TRBV28 and TRBJ1-4, with 8 nucleotides matching TRBD1. Germline V gene data show CDR1 as MDHEN and CDR2 as SYDVKM. V lost 3 bases to trimming and J lost 8 bases; unmatched junction nucleotides: 2. This CDR3 comprises 13 residues. CDR3 sequence reads: CASSLAGGEKLFF. The CDR3 DNA reads TGTGCCAGCAGTTTGGCAGGGGGCGAAAAACTGTTTTTT.

The chain combines TRBV4-1 with TRBJ2-7, with D unresolved. The CDR3 sequence is 14 residues long. V lost 3 bases and J lost 3, with 12 bases in between. Germline V gene lookup returns CDR1 MGHRA and CDR2 YSYEKL. The CDR3 DNA follows: TGCGCCAGCAGCCAGGTCGCGGTTAGCTACGAGCAGTACTTC. Translation: CASSQVAVSYEQYF.

This chain joins TRBV3-1 (or the pseudogene TRBV3-2) and TRBJ2-3; D may match TRBD1 or TRBD2 (6 bases each). The V and J ends lost 1 base and 8 bases respectively, with 10 bases between them. CDR3 length: 13 amino acids. The germline V gene encodes CDR1 LGHDT and CDR2 YNNKEL (reference sequence). CDR3 DNA sequence: TGTGCCAGCAGCCAAGGAGGGGGGATTACGCAGTATTTT. This codes for CASSQGGGITQYF.

The genes are TRBV3-1 (or the pseudogene TRBV3-2) and TRBJ2-7; D is perhaps TRBD1 (6 bases). The CDR3 is 13 residues long. The germline V gene has CDR1 LGHDT and CDR2 YNNKEL (reference sequence). V gave up 7 bases and J gave up 5 bases, with 15 bases separating them. As DNA, the CDR3 is TGTGCCAGCACCGCCAGGGGTCTCCACGAGCAGTACTTC. Its protein product is CASTARGLHEQYF.

About this clone itself: The junction departs from the called germline gene at one end, perhaps through a read error. The V call is TRBV5-6, the J call TRBJ2-7; TRBD2 matches 10 bases. The CDR3 loop spans 13 amino acids. CDR1 is SGHDT, CDR2 YYEEEE, per germline. CDR3 sequence: CASSLAGAGGPTF. The CDR3 nucleotides read TGTGCCAGCAGCTTGGCCGGAGCGGGGGGGCCCACATTC.

This clone was found once. This rearrangement joins TRBV10-3 to TRBJ2-5, with a tentative D call TRBD2 (7 bases). The V gene's germline CDR1 is ENHRY and CDR2 SYGVKD. Trimming removed 0 bases from V and 5 bases from J, with 16 bases in between. The length of the CDR3 is 16 residues. The CDR3 spells CAISESPLGGGETQYF. CDR3 DNA sequence: TGTGCCATCAGTGAGTCCCCCCTAGGGGGGGGTGAGACCCAGTACTTC.

The chain uses TRBV5-8 and TRBJ2-3; D unresolved. The CDR3 is 10 residues long. V gave up 7 bases and J gave up 6 bases, with 6 bases separating them. Per the germline V gene, CDR1 is SGHTS and CDR2 is YDEGEE. CDR3 amino acids: CASLSDTQYF. CDR3 coding DNA: TGTGCCAGCCTCTCCGATACGCAGTATTTT.

The CDR3 DNA reads as TGTGCCAGCAGTCCTGGACAGGTTGGTCAGCCCCAGCATTTT. Translation gives CASSPGQVGQPQHF. The chain combines TRBV27 with TRBJ1-5; 7 bases align to TRBD1. V lost 5 bases and J lost 6; bases outside the gene matches: 7. Germline values: CDR1 MNHEY, CDR2 SMNVEV (reference sequence). The CDR3 has 14 residues.

The DNA for the CDR3 is TGTGCCAGCAGCGAACGGGCGGGCTCAGGGCGTGGTAATTCACCCCTCCACTTT. It encodes CASSERAGSGRGNSPLHF. This chain links TRBV7-8 with TRBJ1-6; D might be TRBD1 (5 bases). Per the germline V gene, CDR1 is SGHVS and CDR2 is FQNEAQ. This CDR3 is built from 18 residues. Trimming removed 5 bases at V and 6 bases at J, with 23 bases between.

This clone was counted once. V is TRBV19 and J is TRBJ2-5; 7 nucleotides line up with TRBD1. V gave up 4 bases and J gave up 6 bases; unmatched junction bases: 5. Germline CDR1 LNHDA, CDR2 SQIVND (reference sequence). The CDR3 has 13 residues. This chain's CDR3 is CASSTTGIKTQYF. The DNA of the CDR3 is TGTGCCAGTAGTACGACAGGGATAAAGACCCAGTACTTC.